These T cell receptor beta chains were read from a single sample in a study of glioma-infiltrating T cells after dendritic cell vaccination. Produced via immunoSEQ multiplex PCR; TCRdb's table is partial and in-frame only. The data contain about 65,000 clones, around nine tenths of them singletons. The sample was blood, taken after dendritic cell vaccination. Every receptor here comes from a human donor with glioblastoma. Each CDR3 is given with its conserved first and last residue. The D gene is left open where the match is weak. Rows give clone size only sometimes, using once, few, many, or a class for an expanded clone.

TRBD2	TRBV18	.	TRBJ2-1	TGTGCCAGCTCACAGGCCATCAGGACTAGCGGGACCCTGCCGTTCTTC	CASSQAIRTSGTLPFF
.	TRBV10-2	.	TRBJ2-6	TGCGCCAGCAGTGAGATGGCCTCTGGGGCCAACGTCCTGACTTTC	CASSEMASGANVLTF
.	TRBV11-2	.	TRBJ1-2	TGTGCCAGCAGCTCCACGGTCGGGGGTCCGGGCTACACCTTC	CASSSTVGGPGYTF
TRBD2	TRBV7-9	.	TRBJ2-7	TGTGCCAGCAGCCTAGCGGGGGGGGCCTACGAGCAGTACTTC	CASSLAGGAYEQYF
.	TRBV7-9	.	TRBJ2-1	TGTGCCAGCAGCCCCCGGGGCGCAGGGGACTCCTACAATGAGCAGTTCTTC	CASSPRGAGDSYNEQFF
.	TRBV27	.	TRBJ2-6	TGTGCCAGCAGTTTCTTGATCCCGCAGGCTACTTCTGGGGCCAACGTCCTGACTTTC	CASSFLIPQATSGANVLTF
.	TRBV7-6	few	TRBJ2-7	TGTGCCAGCAGCTTAGTCACGGGAGAACCCTACGAGCAGTACTTC	CASSLVTGEPYEQYF
.	TRBV7-2	.	TRBJ1-1	TGTGCCAGCAGCTTTACACGGAACACTGAAGCTTTCTTT	CASSFTRNTEAFF
.	TRBV29-1	.	TRBJ1-1	TGCAGCGTTGTCGATCCGGGCACTGAAGCTTTCTTT	CSVVDPGTEAFF
.	TRBV6-1	.	TRBJ1-5	TGTGCCAGCAGTGCGACCGCGACAGTGGGTGAGCAGCCCCAGCATTTT	CASSATATVGEQPQHF
.	TRBV5-1	once	TRBJ1-2	TGCGCCAGCAGCTTGGGGCAGGGGACCTATGGCTACACCTTC	CASSLGQGTYGYTF
TRBD2	TRBV19	.	TRBJ2-3	TGTGCCAGTAACTTAGCGGGGGTGGGAGATACGCAGTATTTT	CASNLAGVGDTQYF
TRBD1	TRBV7-9	.	TRBJ2-5	TGTGCCAGCAGCTTAGGACAGGGAGAGACCCAGTACTTC	CASSLGQGETQYF
.	TRBV11-2	.	TRBJ1-4	TGTGCCAGCAGGACCCCGACGGGATCTGGTGAAAAACTGTTTTTT	CASRTPTGSGEKLFF
.	TRBV2	.	TRBJ1-2	TGTGCCAGCACGGGAGAGACTCATGGCTACACCTTC	CASTGETHGYTF
.	TRBV30	once	TRBJ1-2	TGTGCCTGGAGCTTTAGATCCTATGGCTACACCTTC	CAWSFRSYGYTF